A selection of T cell receptor beta chains follows, all from one sample in a study of blood T cell repertoires in COVID-19. Only in-frame clones appear in the TCRdb table, and some are missing; sequencing was by immunoSEQ multiplex PCR. The repertoire holds 200,000 to 250,000 clones, around 82% seen once, with about 5.5% in the top ten. Sequencing input: peripheral blood. Receptor source: a woman aged 70-85 years with acute or convalescent COVID-19. Both conserved end residues are part of each CDR3. D genes are given only for firm matches. Clone size appears in some rows only: once, few, many, or a class for an expanded clone.

CDR3 DNA: TGTGCCAGCAGCTATCGGACAGGGTACAATGAGCAGTTCTTC
CDR3 protein: CASSYRTGYNEQFF
clone size: .
J gene: TRBJ2-1
D gene: TRBD1
V gene: TRBV7-9

CDR3 DNA: TGTGCCAGCAGCTTAGAATGGGCATTCGCCGGTGAGCAGTTCTTC
CDR3 protein: CASSLEWAFAGEQFF
clone size: .
J gene: TRBJ2-1
D gene: .
V gene: TRBV7-2

CDR3 DNA: TGTGCCAGCAGCGTAGAGGACACAACGTACGGGGAGCAGTACTTC
CDR3 protein: CASSVEDTTYGEQYF
clone size: .
J gene: TRBJ2-7
D gene: .
V gene: TRBV9

CDR3 DNA: TGCAGCGTTGCGGGAGGGGAGGCCAAGCAGTTCTTC
CDR3 protein: CSVAGGEAKQFF
clone size: .
J gene: TRBJ2-1
D gene: TRBD2
V gene: TRBV29-1

CDR3 DNA: TGCAGTGCTAGTGCGGCTAGCGGGAGCTACGAGCAGTACTTC
CDR3 protein: CSASAASGSYEQYF
clone size: .
J gene: TRBJ2-7
D gene: TRBD2
V gene: TRBV20-1

CDR3 DNA: TGTGCCAGCAGCCATGGACAGGAAAATCAGCCCCAGCATTTT
CDR3 protein: CASSHGQENQPQHF
clone size: .
J gene: TRBJ1-5
D gene: TRBD1
V gene: TRBV3-1/TRBV3-2

CDR3 DNA: TGTGCCAGCAGCCGGGACAGGAGATTTGGCGGCACAGATACGCAGTATTTT
CDR3 protein: CASSRDRRFGGTDTQYF
clone size: .
J gene: TRBJ2-3
D gene: TRBD1
V gene: TRBV2

CDR3 DNA: TGTGCCAGCAGTGAACTCCTAGCCACAGATACGCAGTATTTT
CDR3 protein: CASSELLATDTQYF
clone size: .
J gene: TRBJ2-3
D gene: .
V gene: TRBV2

CDR3 DNA: TGTGCCAGCAGCTTCCGGCAAAGCGGGAGCGCAGATACGCAGTATTTT
CDR3 protein: CASSFRQSGSADTQYF
clone size: .
J gene: TRBJ2-3
D gene: TRBD2
V gene: TRBV5-4

CDR3 DNA: TGCGCCAGCAGCCAAGGACAGGGAAGCTATGGCTACACCTTC
CDR3 protein: CASSQGQGSYGYTF
clone size: .
J gene: TRBJ1-2
D gene: TRBD1
V gene: TRBV4-1

CDR3 DNA: TGTGCCAGCAGCAAAAGGCGGGACTGCCTCACTGAAGCTTTCTTT
CDR3 protein: CASSKRRDCLTEAFF
clone size: .
J gene: TRBJ1-1
D gene: .
V gene: TRBV21-1

CDR3 DNA: TGTGCCATCAGTGAGAGTAGGGACAGCATGAACACTGAAGCTTTCTTT
CDR3 protein: CAISESRDSMNTEAFF
clone size: .
J gene: TRBJ1-1
D gene: TRBD1
V gene: TRBV10-3

CDR3 DNA: TGTGCCAGCAGCCCGGGACAGGGAGGGGAAAAACTGTTTTTT
CDR3 protein: CASSPGQGGEKLFF
clone size: .
J gene: TRBJ1-4
D gene: TRBD1
V gene: TRBV5-4

CDR3 DNA: TGTGCCAGTGGGACTCAGGGGGCAAGAACTGAAGCTTTCTTT
CDR3 protein: CASGTQGARTEAFF
clone size: once
J gene: TRBJ1-1
D gene: TRBD1
V gene: TRBV19

CDR3 DNA: TGCGCCAGCAGCGGACCGGGACAGGGGGCGCCCGGCATTCAGTACTTC
CDR3 protein: CASSGPGQGAPGIQYF
clone size: .
J gene: TRBJ2-4
D gene: TRBD1
V gene: TRBV4-1

CDR3 DNA: TGTGCCAGCAGCTTAGGGACTGGAGGGACAGGGGATGAGCAGTTCTTC
CDR3 protein: CASSLGTGGTGDEQFF
clone size: .
J gene: TRBJ2-1
D gene: TRBD1
V gene: TRBV7-2

CDR3 DNA: TGTGCCAGTAGCATAGACAGGGTCACCGGCTACACCTTC
CDR3 protein: CASSIDRVTGYTF
clone size: .
J gene: TRBJ1-2
D gene: TRBD1
V gene: TRBV19

CDR3 DNA: TGTGCCAGCAGCGTAGTGGGCAGCTCCTACAATGAGCAGTTCTTC
CDR3 protein: CASSVVGSSYNEQFF
clone size: many
J gene: TRBJ2-1
D gene: .
V gene: TRBV9

CDR3 DNA: TGTGCCAGCAGCCTTCAGCGGGACAATGAGCAGTTCTTC
CDR3 protein: CASSLQRDNEQFF
clone size: .
J gene: TRBJ2-1
D gene: .
V gene: TRBV11-3

CDR3 DNA: TGTGCCAGCAGTTTACAGGGTGGGCTAGCCAAAAACATTCAGTACTTC
CDR3 protein: CASSLQGGLAKNIQYF
clone size: .
J gene: TRBJ2-4
D gene: .
V gene: TRBV11-2

CDR3 DNA: TGTGCCAGCCGGGCCCGACAGGGGGCGTCATCGGATGGCTACACCTTC
CDR3 protein: CASRARQGASSDGYTF
clone size: .
J gene: TRBJ1-2
D gene: TRBD1
V gene: TRBV19

CDR3 DNA: TGCGCCAGCAGTGAGTCGGCGCCAGGGGGATACACGCAGTATTTT
CDR3 protein: CASSESAPGGYTQYF
clone size: .
J gene: TRBJ2-3
D gene: TRBD1
V gene: TRBV10-1

CDR3 DNA: TGTGCCAGCAGCTTACGTGGAGAGGGGGATGAAAAACTGTTTTTT
CDR3 protein: CASSLRGEGDEKLFF
clone size: .
J gene: TRBJ1-4
D gene: .
V gene: TRBV7-9